These 6 T cell receptor beta chains came from one sample sequenced in a study of blood T cells in healthy people across ages. The authors ran a second PCR of 7 to 11 cycles using a sample-barcoded 5' primer and a J-beta primer mix. TCRdb called the 5' RACE reads again in MiXCR, with one record for every CDR3 protein. Among hundreds of thousands of distinct CDR3 sequences listed, roughly 25% were seen once. These records were also assigned to another study, of T cells of mothers and their children.

The sequenced sample was blood. These receptors came from a boy aged 5-17 years in good health.

The V call is TRBV29-1, the J call TRBJ2-7, with TRBD1 matching 7 bases. The CDR3 has 14 residues. Germline V lookup: CDR1 SQVTM, CDR2 ANQGSEA. With 2 bases clipped from V and 0 bases from J, the junction kept 4 bases outside the gene matches. The CDR3 region is CSVELRDSSYEQYF. The CDR3 nucleotides are TGCAGCGTTGAATTACGGGACAGCTCCTACGAGCAGTACTTC.

The rearrangement uses TRBV9 and TRBJ2-3, with D possibly TRBD2 on 6 matching bases. V was clipped by 0 bases and J by 5 bases, with 10 bases between them. Germline V gives CDR1 SGDLS, CDR2 YYNGEE. This CDR3 has 14 residues. CDR3 residues: CASSVAVGGDTQYF. CDR3 DNA: TGTGCCAGCAGCGTAGCCGTCGGGGGAGATACGCAGTATTTT.

The chain links TRBV10-3 to TRBJ2-1; weak D call: TRBD2 (6 bases). Germline values: CDR1 ENHRY, CDR2 SYGVKD. The V end lost 3 bases, the J end lost 5 bases, and 17 bases lay between the germline ends. The CDR3 is made up of 16 amino acids. This CDR3 reads CAISERHGGKDNEQFF. CDR3 sequence (DNA): TGTGCCATCAGTGAAAGACATGGCGGGAAGGACAATGAGCAGTTCTTC.

At least ten counts were recorded for this clonotype. An end of the junction does not agree with germline; a read error may underlie this. The rearrangement uses TRBV7-3 and TRBJ2-1, with TRBD2 identical over 11 bases. The CDR3 has 15 amino acids. Per germline, CDR1 SGHTA and CDR2 FQGTGA. The CDR3 region has the DNA TGTGCTAGCAGCTCTAGCGGGGGGTCCTACAATGAGCAGTTCTTC. This codes for CASSSSGGSYNEQFF.

V usage is TRBV4-2 and J usage is TRBJ1-5; TRBD1 agrees at 9 bases. The CDR3 is made up of 18 amino acids. The ends lost 0 bases at V and 1 base at J; junction bases unmatched: 7. From germline, CDR1 is LGHNA and CDR2 YNFKEQ. As DNA, the CDR3 is TGTGCCAGCAGCCAAGAATTTTTAGGACAGGGGAGCAATCAGCCCCAGCATTTT. Protein product: CASSQEFLGQGSNQPQHF.

This clonotype was detected a few times. The gene calls are TRBV12-3 or TRBV12-4 and TRBJ2-1; D perhaps matches TRBD2 (6 bases). The CDR3 has 15 residues. The V gene lost 5 bases and the J gene lost 8 bases, with 19 bases spanning the gap. The CDR3 DNA sequence: TGTGCCAGCAGTGCGACTAGGGCGGTTGGTGATGAGCAGTTCTTC. Residues: CASSATRAVGDEQFF.